A single sample gave rise to the 18 T cell receptor beta chains below, sequenced in a study of control samples from healthy donors and cancer patients. The assay was immunoSEQ multiplex PCR, and TCRdb's table has in-frame clones only and misses some. The data hold around 180,000 clones, with around 94% observed a single time. The sample taken for sequencing was blood. The source of these receptors is a woman in her late teens or twenties in good health.

The chain couples TRBV15 to TRBJ2-3; 10 bases map to TRBD2. Germline V CDR1 and CDR2: LNHNV, YYDKDF (reference sequence). Unmatched junction bases numbered 3, after V lost 0 bases and J lost 0 bases. This CDR3 contains 17 residues. The CDR3 nucleotides are TGTGCCACCAGCAGAGAGGGGACTAGCGACAGCACAGATACGCAGTATTTT. This gives the protein CATSREGTSDSTDTQYF.

The chain recombines TRBV25-1 with TRBJ2-3; D is possibly TRBD1 (5 bases). Germline V CDR1 and CDR2: MGHDK, SYGVNS. V dropped 5 bases and J dropped 2 bases, with 14 bases sitting between them. The CDR3 consists of 15 residues. For the CDR3, the DNA is TGTGCCAGCAGTATGGATACAGGTATCACAGATACGCAGTATTTT. It codes for CASSMDTGITDTQYF.

The rearrangement joins TRBV6-6 to TRBJ2-7; weak D call: TRBD1 (5 bases). The V gene lost 0 bases and the J gene lost 5 bases, with 14 bases spanning the gap. From germline, CDR1 is MNHNY and CDR2 SVGAGI (reference sequence). The CDR3 sequence is 15 residues long. CDR3 nucleotide sequence: TGTGCCAGCAGTTACTCGAGTCAGGGTAGCAACGAGCAGTACTTC. Its protein product is CASSYSSQGSNEQYF.

This clone was detected ten times or more. The V gene is TRBV25-1, the J gene TRBJ2-7; perhaps D is TRBD1 or TRBD2 (5 bases each). CDR1 MGHDK and CDR2 SYGVNS come from the germline V gene. Trimming shortened V by 6 bases and J by 0 bases, and 12 bases separated the two germline ends. This CDR3 region has 14 residues. CDR3 amino acids: CASRLRGRSYEQYF. CDR3 DNA sequence: TGTGCCAGCAGGCTCCGGGGCCGCTCCTACGAGCAGTACTTC.

The V gene is TRBV29-1, the J gene TRBJ1-1, with D possibly matching TRBD1 (6 bases). Deletions cut 6 bases from V and 4 bases from J, with 12 bases between. The CDR3 runs to 12 residues. CDR1 SQVTM and CDR2 ANQGSEA come from the germline V gene. The CDR3 loop is CSVYRAATEAFF. Here the CDR3 DNA reads TGCAGCGTGTACAGGGCCGCCACTGAAGCTTTCTTT. Complete variable domain (other parts from reference TRBV29-1 and TRBJ1-1): SAVISQKPSRDICQRGTSLTIQCQVDSQVTMMFWYRQQPGQSLTLIATANQGSEATYESGFVIDKFPISRPNLTFSTLTVSNMSPEDSSIYLCSVYRAATEAFFGQGTRLTVV.

V usage is TRBV5-5 and J usage is TRBJ2-7; D might be TRBD2 (5 bases). CDR3 length: 14 residues. V gave up 0 bases and J gave up 3 bases, with 10 bases separating them. Germline V gene data show CDR1 as SGHKS and CDR2 as YYEKEE (reference sequence). The CDR3 DNA reads TGTGCCAGCAGCTTGGCCGGTAGCGTCTACGAGCAGTACTTC. Translated, it gives CASSLAGSVYEQYF.

Only one count was recorded for this clone. The CDR3 nucleotides are TGCGCCAGCAGCATGTCAGGGGACACTGAAGCTTTCTTT. Its protein is CASSMSGDTEAFF. The chain links TRBV5-1 to TRBJ1-1; perhaps TRBD1 as D (6 bases). This CDR3 spans 13 amino acids. V lost 4 bases to trimming and J lost 3 bases, with 10 bases between them. The V gene's germline CDR1 is SGHRS and CDR2 YFSETQ.

The chain recombines TRBV2 with TRBJ1-2; D remains ambiguous. Deletions cut 6 bases from V and 8 bases from J, with 19 bases between. This CDR3 has 14 residues. Germline lookup yields CDR1 SNHLY and CDR2 FYNNEI. The CDR3 reads CASRDLDGLVGYTF. The CDR3 bases are TGTGCCAGCAGAGACCTGGACGGCCTCGTGGGCTACACCTTC.

The chain recombines TRBV7-2 with TRBJ2-7; D perhaps matches TRBD2 (6 bases). This CDR3 is 17 amino acids long. V dropped 2 bases and J dropped 5 bases, with 22 bases sitting between them. Germline assignment: CDR1 SGHTA and CDR2 FQGNSA. The CDR3 DNA sequence: TGTGCCAGCAGCTTATTTCGGGGAGGCGGGGTGAGGAACGAGCAGTACTTC. It is translated as CASSLFRGGGVRNEQYF.

V and J are TRBV7-9 and TRBJ1-4, with D perhaps TRBD1 (5 bases). This CDR3 spans 19 amino acids. Per the germline V gene, CDR1 is SEHNR and CDR2 is FQNEAQ (reference sequence). Between the trimmed V and J ends, which lost 3 bases and 2 bases, there was a span of 22 bases. The CDR3 is CASSFYGWMRGTTNEKLFF. The CDR3 DNA sequence: TGTGCCAGCAGCTTCTATGGTTGGATGCGGGGGACTACTAATGAAAAACTGTTTTTT.

The CDR3 region is CASSSRNPRQGATPTEAFF. CDR3 in DNA: TGTGCCAGCAGCTCCCGGAACCCACGACAGGGGGCTACCCCCACTGAAGCTTTCTTT. This chain uses TRBV11-2 with TRBJ1-1, with 10 positions matching TRBD1. J gave up 4 bases and V 4 bases, and 18 bases lay outside the gene matches. CDR1 and CDR2 (germline): SGHAT, FQNNGV. CDR3 length: 19 residues.

Of note for this clone: Other DNA sequences in the sample encode the same CDR3. The V call is TRBV7-2, the J call TRBJ2-5; D not resolved. The germline V gene encodes CDR1 SGHTA and CDR2 FQGNSA. This CDR3 contains 12 residues. The V end lost 1 base, the J end lost 5 bases, and 5 bases lay between the germline ends. CDR3 sequence reads: CASSLVRETQYF. Written as DNA, the CDR3 is TGTGCCAGCAGCTTAGTAAGGGAGACCCAGTACTTC.

V gene TRBV6-6 combines with J gene TRBJ2-3; 7 nucleotides align to TRBD2. The CDR3 runs 17 residues. Per the germline V gene, CDR1 is MNHNY and CDR2 is SVGAGI (reference sequence). Losses at the gene ends were 5 bases for V and 4 bases for J; bases not matched to a gene: 15. The CDR3 nucleotides read TGTGCCAGCAGTCAAAACCCGACTAGGGAGGGCGCAGATACGCAGTATTTT. It is translated as CASSQNPTREGADTQYF.

The rearrangement links TRBV14 to TRBJ2-7; 7 bases agree with TRBD1. Germline trimming cut 1 base from V and 5 bases from J; bases unmatched to any gene: 2. Germline assignment: CDR1 SGHDN and CDR2 FVKESK. This CDR3 spans 13 amino acids. The CDR3 loop reads CASSQARGHEQYF. The CDR3 nucleotides are TGTGCCAGCAGCCAAGCAAGGGGGCACGAGCAGTACTTC.

This chain uses TRBV5-1 with TRBJ2-7; tentative D call: TRBD2 (6 bases). Germline V gene data show CDR1 as SGHRS and CDR2 as YFSETQ. CDR3 length equals 14 residues. V dropped 5 bases and J dropped 2 bases, with 14 bases sitting between them. CDR3 coding DNA: TGCGCCAGCAGTCCTTATAGCGGAACCTACGAGCAGTACTTC. Its protein is CASSPYSGTYEQYF.

The chain has TRBV5-1 and TRBJ2-3, with D uncertain. Germline CDR1 is SGHRS and CDR2 is YFSETQ. The V and J ends lost 4 bases and 4 bases respectively, with 10 bases between them. This CDR3 is 13 amino acids long. CDR3 protein: CASSASLADTQYF. CDR3 sequence (DNA): TGCGCCAGCAGCGCAAGCCTGGCAGATACGCAGTATTTT. The full variable domain, with the rest looked up from reference TRBV5-1 and TRBJ2-3, is KAGVTQTPRYLIKTRGQQVTLSCSPISGHRSVSWYQQTPGQGLQFLFEYFSETQRNKGNFPGRFSGRQFSNSRSEMNVSTLELGDSALYLCASSASLADTQYFGPGTRLTVL.

The sample holds one count of this clone. V and J are TRBV6-2 or TRBV6-3 and TRBJ2-7; a weak D match, TRBD1 (5 bases). V dropped 6 bases and J dropped 0 bases, with 15 bases sitting between them. The CDR3 spans 15 residues. Germline V gene sequence: CDR1 MNHEY, CDR2 SVGEGT. The CDR3 bases are TGTGCCAGCAGCCCGATATGGACAACCTCCTACGAGCAGTACTTC. This codes for CASSPIWTTSYEQYF.

The V and J genes are TRBV10-1 and TRBJ1-4, with TRBD1 identical over 8 bases. J lost 6 bases, V lost 10 bases, and 7 bases had no gene match. Germline CDR1 and CDR2: WNHNN and SYGVQD (reference sequence). CDR3 length: 13 residues. The CDR3 sequence is CATIRGQDEKLFF. The CDR3 region has the DNA TGCGCCACAATCAGGGGGCAGGATGAAAAACTGTTTTTT.